Listed below are T cell receptor beta chains from one sample, sequenced in a study of blood T cells in healthy people across ages. TCRdb independently ran MiXCR on the 5' RACE reads; one entry per CDR3 protein. Of roughly 790,000 distinct CDR3 sequences in the sample, 40% to 45% are singletons; the top ten hold 20% to 25%. Specimen: blood. All receptors come from a woman in her sixties in good health. The CDR3 runs from the conserved cysteine through the conserved F or W. The D gene is left open where the match is weak. The listing skips clone size in some rows; elsewhere it reads once, few, many or a size class.

abundance	d_gene	v_gene	j_gene	CDR3aa	CDR3nt
.	TRBD1	TRBV10-3	TRBJ2-3	CAISPGTGASTDTQYF	TGTGCCATCAGCCCTGGGACAGGAGCGAGTACAGATACGCAGTATTTT
.	.	TRBV5-1	TRBJ2-6	CASSVLLSGANVLTF	TGCGCCAGCAGTGTACTTCTCTCTGGGGCCAACGTCCTGACTTTC
.	TRBD1	TRBV7-6	TRBJ2-1	CASSRSAPNRGEQFF	TGTGCCAGCAGCAGAAGCGCCCCCAACAGGGGTGAGCAGTTCTTC
.	.	TRBV20-1	TRBJ2-7	CSAGARQRSYEQYF	TGCAGTGCTGGAGCCCGACAGCGCTCCTACGAGCAGTACTTC
few	TRBD1	TRBV15	TRBJ2-5	CATSRDRTGTETQYF	TGTGCCACCAGCAGAGACAGGACAGGGACAGAGACCCAGTACTTC
once	.	TRBV3-1	TRBJ1-2	CASSQAMTGKYGYTF	TGTGCCAGCAGCCAGGCCATGACAGGCAAATATGGCTACACCTTC
.	TRBD1	TRBV24-1	TRBJ2-5	CATSDTTGSGETQYF	TGTGCCACCAGTGACACGACAGGGTCTGGGGAGACCCAGTACTTC
.	.	TRBV29-1	TRBJ1-2	CSVSNYGYTF	TGCAGCGTTTCTAACTATGGCTACACCTTC
.	.	TRBV14	TRBJ1-2	CASSQDLPATRGYTF	TGTGCCAGCAGCCAAGATCTTCCCGCCACACGTGGCTACACCTTC
.	.	TRBV20-1	TRBJ2-7	CSAGGGGGGRSYNEQYF	TGCAGTGCTGGGGGGGGCGGAGGGGGCCGCTCCTACAATGAGCAGTACTTC
few	TRBD2	TRBV13	TRBJ2-3	CASSPQTSGGIPTDTQYF	TGTGCCAGCAGCCCCCAGACTAGCGGGGGGATTCCGACAGATACGCAGTATTTT